This T cell receptor beta chain was identified during a study of response to subunit inactivated influenza vaccine. Study-wide results and caveats: The authors suggested that few new T cells are recruited per seasonal influenza vaccination.

TCRdb processed the RT-PCR reads anew with MiXCR; each CDR3 protein has one entry. The table lists 450,000 to 550,000 distinct CDR3 sequences, about 25% of them singletons. This clonotype was detected only a few times. The antigen is unknown. The sample in question was CD4+ T cells sorted from PBMCs, obtained 5 days after vaccination. The sequence came from a man aged 50 to 59 who received an inactivated influenza vaccine.

The CDR3 DNA follows: TGTGCCACCAGTTCCACAGGGGGCGCCGTTAATGGCTACACCTTC. Its protein product is CATSSTGGAVNGYTF. The chain uses TRBV24-1 and TRBJ1-2, with 9 bases aligning to TRBD1. Losses at the gene ends were 6 bases for V and 6 bases for J; bases not matched to a gene: 10. The CDR3 covers 15 residues. Per germline, CDR1 KGHDR and CDR2 SFDVKD.